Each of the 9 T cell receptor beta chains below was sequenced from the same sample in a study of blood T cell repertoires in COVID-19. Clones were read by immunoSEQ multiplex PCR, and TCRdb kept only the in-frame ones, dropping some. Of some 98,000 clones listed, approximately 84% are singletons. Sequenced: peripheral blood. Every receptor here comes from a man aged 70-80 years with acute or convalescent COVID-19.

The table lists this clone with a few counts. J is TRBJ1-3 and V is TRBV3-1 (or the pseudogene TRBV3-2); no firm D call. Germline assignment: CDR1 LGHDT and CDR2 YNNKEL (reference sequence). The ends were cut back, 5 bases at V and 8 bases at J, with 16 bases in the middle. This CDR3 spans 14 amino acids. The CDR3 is CASSSHGSMDTIYF. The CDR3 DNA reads TGTGCCAGCAGCTCACATGGGAGTATGGACACCATATATTTT.

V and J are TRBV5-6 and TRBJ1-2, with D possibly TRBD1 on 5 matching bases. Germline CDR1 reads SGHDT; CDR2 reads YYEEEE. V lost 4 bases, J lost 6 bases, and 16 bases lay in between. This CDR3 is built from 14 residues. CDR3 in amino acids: CASSRGDRDDGYTF. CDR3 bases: TGTGCCAGCAGCCGCGGGGACCGGGATGATGGCTACACCTTC.

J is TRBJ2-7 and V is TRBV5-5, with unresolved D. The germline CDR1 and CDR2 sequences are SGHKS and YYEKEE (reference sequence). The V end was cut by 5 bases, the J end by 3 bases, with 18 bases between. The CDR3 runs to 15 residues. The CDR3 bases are TGTGCCAGCAGACTTGTGAGTGGGCCTCTCTACGAGCAGTACTTC. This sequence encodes CASRLVSGPLYEQYF. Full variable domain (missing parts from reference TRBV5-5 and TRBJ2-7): DAGVTQSPTHLIKTRGQQVTLRCSPISGHKSVSWYQQVLGQGPQFIFQYYEKEERGRGNFPDRFSARQFPNYSSELNVNALLLGDSALYLCASRLVSGPLYEQYFGPGTRLTVT.

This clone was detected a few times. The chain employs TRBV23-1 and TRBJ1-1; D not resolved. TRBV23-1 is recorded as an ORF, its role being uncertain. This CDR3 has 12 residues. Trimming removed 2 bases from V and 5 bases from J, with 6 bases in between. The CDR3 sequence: CASSQAGTEAFF. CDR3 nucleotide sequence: TGCGCCAGCAGTCAAGCAGGAACTGAAGCTTTCTTT.

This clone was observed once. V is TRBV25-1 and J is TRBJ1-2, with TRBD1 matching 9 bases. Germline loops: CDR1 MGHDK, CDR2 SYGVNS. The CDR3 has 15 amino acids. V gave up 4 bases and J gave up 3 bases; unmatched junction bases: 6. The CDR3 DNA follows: TGTGCCAGCAGTGCAGAGGGACAGGGAGACTATGGCTACACCTTC. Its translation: CASSAEGQGDYGYTF.

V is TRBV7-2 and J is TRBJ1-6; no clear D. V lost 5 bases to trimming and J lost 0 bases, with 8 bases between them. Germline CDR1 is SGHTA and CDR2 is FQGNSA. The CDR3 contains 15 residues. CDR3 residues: CASSPSGSYNSPLHF. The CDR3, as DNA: TGTGCCAGCAGCCCGTCGGGCTCCTATAATTCACCCCTCCACTTT.

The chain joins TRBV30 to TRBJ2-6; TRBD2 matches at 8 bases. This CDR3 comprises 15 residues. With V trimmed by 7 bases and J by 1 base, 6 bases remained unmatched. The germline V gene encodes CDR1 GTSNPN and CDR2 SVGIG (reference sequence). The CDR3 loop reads CAFKRGGSGANVLTF. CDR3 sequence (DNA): TGTGCCTTCAAACGCGGGGGGTCTGGGGCCAACGTCCTGACTTTC. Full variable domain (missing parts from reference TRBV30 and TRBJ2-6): SQTIHQWPATLVQPVGSPLSLECTVEGTSNPNLYWYRQAAGRGLQLLFYSVGIGQISSEVPQNLSASRPQDRQFILSSKKLLLSDSGFYLCAFKRGGSGANVLTFGAGSRLTVL.

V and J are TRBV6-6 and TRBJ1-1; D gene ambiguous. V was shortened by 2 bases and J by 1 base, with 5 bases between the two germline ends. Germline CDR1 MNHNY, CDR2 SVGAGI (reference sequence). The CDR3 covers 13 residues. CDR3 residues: CASSYPRNTEAFF. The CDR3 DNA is TGTGCCAGCAGTTACCCGAGGAACACTGAAGCTTTCTTT.

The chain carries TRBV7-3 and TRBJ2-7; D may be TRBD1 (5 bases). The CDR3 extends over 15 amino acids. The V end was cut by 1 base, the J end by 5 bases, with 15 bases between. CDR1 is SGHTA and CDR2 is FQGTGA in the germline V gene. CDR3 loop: CASSLRVVGRDEQYF. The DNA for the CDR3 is TGTGCCAGCAGCTTAAGGGTTGTGGGCAGGGACGAGCAGTACTTC.